The rows below give T cell receptor beta chains drawn from one sample of a study of lymphopenia after photon versus proton radiotherapy. The assay was immunoSEQ multiplex PCR, and TCRdb's table has in-frame clones only and misses some. Seen here are approximately 65,000 clones, more than 75% observed once, and the top ten hold more than 10%. Source: peripheral blood, taken from a patient treated with proton-based radiotherapy. These receptors all come from an elderly man with esophageal cancer. The CDR3 runs from the conserved cysteine through the conserved F or W. Each record gives: clone size, V gene, J gene, D gene, CDR3 protein, CDR3 DNA. D genes are given only for firm matches. Size is stated for part of the rows, as once, few or many counts, or as a class when the clone is expanded.

clone size: .; V gene: TRBV9; J gene: TRBJ2-1; D gene: .; CDR3 protein: CASSVTWGGQEEQFF; CDR3 DNA: TGTGCCAGCAGCGTCACGTGGGGGGGCCAGGAGGAGCAGTTCTTC
clone size: .; V gene: TRBV18; J gene: TRBJ2-3; D gene: .; CDR3 protein: CASSPPEANIGDTQYF; CDR3 DNA: TGTGCCAGCTCACCACCCGAGGCGAACATTGGAGATACGCAGTATTTT
clone size: .; V gene: TRBV18; J gene: TRBJ1-4; D gene: .; CDR3 protein: CASSPTFRLTNEKLFF; CDR3 DNA: TGTGCCAGCTCACCCACCTTTCGGCTGACTAATGAAAAACTGTTTTTT
clone size: .; V gene: TRBV19; J gene: TRBJ1-5; D gene: .; CDR3 protein: CASSINQGRGQPQHF; CDR3 DNA: TGTGCCAGTAGTATAAACCAGGGCCGAGGTCAGCCCCAGCATTTT
clone size: .; V gene: TRBV5-3; J gene: TRBJ1-2; D gene: .; CDR3 protein: CARRENAPGYGIGYTF; CDR3 DNA: TGTGCCAGAAGAGAGAACGCCCCGGGGTATGGTATCGGCTACACCTTC
clone size: .; V gene: TRBV7-2; J gene: TRBJ2-7; D gene: .; CDR3 protein: CASSFNTGREQYF; CDR3 DNA: TGTGCCAGCAGCTTTAACACCGGGCGCGAGCAGTACTTC
clone size: .; V gene: TRBV9; J gene: TRBJ1-1; D gene: .; CDR3 protein: CASSGVEPNTEAFF; CDR3 DNA: TGTGCCAGCAGCGGAGTTGAACCGAACACTGAAGCTTTCTTT
clone size: .; V gene: TRBV11-2; J gene: TRBJ2-1; D gene: TRBD2; CDR3 protein: CASSSTSGQDYNEQFF; CDR3 DNA: TGTGCCAGCAGCAGCACTAGCGGCCAAGACTACAATGAGCAGTTCTTC
clone size: once; V gene: TRBV5-1; J gene: TRBJ2-2; D gene: .; CDR3 protein: CASSLAVGSNTGELFF; CDR3 DNA: TGCGCCAGCAGCTTGGCGGTGGGGTCGAACACCGGGGAGCTGTTTTTT
clone size: .; V gene: TRBV20-1; J gene: TRBJ2-5; D gene: .; CDR3 protein: CSARLRETQYF; CDR3 DNA: TGCAGTGCTAGGCTTCGGGAGACCCAGTACTTC
clone size: once; V gene: TRBV19; J gene: TRBJ2-6; D gene: .; CDR3 protein: CASSSMGRRYSGANVLTF; CDR3 DNA: TGTGCCAGTAGTAGTATGGGGCGACGATATAGTGGGGCCAACGTCCTGACTTTC
clone size: .; V gene: TRBV5-3; J gene: TRBJ2-7; D gene: .; CDR3 protein: CPSLDEQYF; CDR3 DNA: TGTCCCTCCCTTGACGAGCAGTACTTC
clone size: .; V gene: TRBV18; J gene: TRBJ2-2; D gene: .; CDR3 protein: CASSLVSNTGELFF; CDR3 DNA: TGTGCCAGCTCATTGGTATCGAACACCGGGGAGCTGTTTTTT
clone size: .; V gene: TRBV7-6; J gene: TRBJ2-1; D gene: .; CDR3 protein: CASSLSGSYNEQFF; CDR3 DNA: TGTGCCAGCAGCTTATCTGGCTCCTACAATGAGCAGTTCTTC
clone size: .; V gene: TRBV9; J gene: TRBJ2-5; D gene: TRBD1; CDR3 protein: CASSIRGSETQYF; CDR3 DNA: TGTGCCAGCAGCATCAGGGGGTCAGAGACCCAGTACTTC